One sample yielded the 10 T cell receptor beta chains listed below, sequenced in a study of response to subunit inactivated influenza vaccine. TCRdb redid the calling of the RT-PCR reads with MiXCR, one entry per CDR3 protein. The sample includes approximately 480,000 distinct CDR3 sequences, 11% seen only once; the top ten take 10% to 15%. The starting material was PBMCs from blood, obtained about 40 days after vaccination. These receptors all stem from a man aged 45 to 65 who received an inactivated influenza vaccine.

V is TRBV5-1 and J is TRBJ2-7; D unclear. Per germline, CDR1 SGHRS and CDR2 YFSETQ. This CDR3 has 16 amino acids. V lost 1 base, J lost 0 bases, and 14 bases lay in between. Here the CDR3 reads CASSLYYGSSSYEQYF. DNA of the CDR3: TGCGCCAGCAGCTTGTACTACGGGTCGAGCTCCTACGAGCAGTACTTC.

This clonotype has ten or more counts. This rearrangement joins TRBV7-3 to TRBJ2-3, with 8 bases identical to TRBD1. The trim removed 2 bases at V and 6 bases at J, leaving 4 bases unmatched. The length of the CDR3 is 14 residues. Germline lookup yields CDR1 SGHTA and CDR2 FQGTGA. The CDR3 nucleotides are TGTGCCAGCAGCTTACGGCAGGGGGCTGATACGCAGTATTTT. This sequence encodes CASSLRQGADTQYF.

The CDR3 is CATSDPGAPDTQYF. Written as DNA, the CDR3 is TGTGCCACCAGTGACCCAGGGGCCCCAGATACGCAGTATTTT. This chain connects TRBV24-1 to TRBJ2-3; D might be TRBD1 (6 bases). Germline values: CDR1 KGHDR, CDR2 SFDVKD. The germline V and J ends were trimmed by 4 bases and 4 bases, with 11 bases remaining between them. This CDR3 region has 14 residues.

This clonotype was detected only a few times. The V gene is TRBV20-1, the J gene TRBJ2-1; 8 bases match TRBD2. Trimming removed 4 bases from V and 0 bases from J; junction bases left unmatched: 5. Germline CDR1 reads DFQATT; CDR2 reads SNEGSKA (reference sequence). The CDR3 loop spans 15 amino acids. The CDR3 DNA sequence: TGCAGTGCTACTACTAGCGGTCGCTCCTACAATGAGCAGTTCTTC. Protein sequence: CSATTSGRSYNEQFF.

This clonotype was detected many times. The gene calls are TRBV5-4 and TRBJ2-5, with 11 bases matching TRBD2. The ends lost 4 bases at V and 5 bases at J; junction bases unmatched: 10. The CDR3 runs to 16 residues. Germline CDR1 and CDR2: SGHNT and YYREEE (reference sequence). The CDR3 DNA is TGTGCCAGCAGCAGACGACTAGCGGGAAGCGGGGAGACCCAGTACTTC. This gives the protein CASSRRLAGSGETQYF.

Turning to this clonotype: This may be a read error, as it is one base from a much larger clone. As DNA, the CDR3 is TGTGCCAGCAGCCGTTACTTAGCGCGGGACTCCTACGAGCAGTACTTC. Translation gives CASSRYLARDSYEQYF. V gene TRBV5-6 combines with J gene TRBJ2-7; D may be TRBD2 (6 bases). This CDR3 is built from 16 residues. Trimming cost V 4 bases and J 0 bases, with 17 bases left between them. Germline V gene data show CDR1 as SGHDT and CDR2 as YYEEEE.

This clonotype was picked up a small number of times. This chain uses TRBV5-6 with TRBJ2-5, with a tentative D call TRBD1 (7 bases). In germline, CDR1 is SGHDT, CDR2 YYEEEE. The CDR3 totals 16 residues. V was pared by 2 bases and J by 5 bases, with 19 bases between. In nucleotides, the CDR3 is TGTGCCAGCAGCTTTAGGACAGGACCTGGAGGGGAGACCCAGTACTTC. It encodes CASSFRTGPGGETQYF.

This clonotype appeared a few times. V is TRBV20-1 and J is TRBJ2-1; no clear D gene. There are 14 residues in the CDR3. Trimming took off 6 bases at V and 7 bases at J, with 19 bases between the two ends. Germline values: CDR1 DFQATT, CDR2 SNEGSKA (reference sequence). This CDR3 reads CSAQDGFGRNEQFF. The CDR3 DNA follows: TGCAGTGCCCAGGACGGTTTTGGGCGTAATGAGCAGTTCTTC.

This clonotype has only a few counts. V gene TRBV2 combines with J gene TRBJ2-2; 9 nucleotides agree with TRBD2. V lost 4 bases, J lost 5 bases, and 5 bases stayed unmatched. Germline lookup yields CDR1 SNHLY and CDR2 FYNNEI. The CDR3 totals 15 residues. The DNA for the CDR3 is TGTGCCAGCAGTGCCGGGACTAGCCGGACCGGGGAGCTGTTTTTT. Translation: CASSAGTSRTGELFF. Full variable domain (rest looked up from reference TRBV2 and TRBJ2-2): EPEVTQTPSHQVTQMGQEVILRCVPISNHLYFYWYRQILGQKVEFLVSFYNNEISEKSEIFDDQFSVERPDGSNFTLKIRSTKLEDSAMYFCASSAGTSRTGELFFGEGSRLTVL.

There are a few counts of this clonotype. The CDR3 region is CASSQNRGAVQPQHF. The CDR3 DNA follows: TGTGCCAGCAGCCAGAACAGGGGAGCGGTTCAGCCCCAGCATTTT. This chain connects TRBV4-2 to TRBJ1-5; TRBD1 agrees at 7 bases. The CDR3 has 15 residues. CDR1 and CDR2 (germline): LGHNA, YNFKEQ. Trimming took 3 bases from V and 6 from J; bases not matched to a gene: 8.